This TCR beta chain is from a study of radiotherapy plus CTLA-4 blockade in lung cancer. Study-level information: Objective response was observed in about 19% of patients, and disease control in just over 30%.

For this clone: Its antigen is as yet unknown.

This CDR3 has 14 residues. Between the trimmed V and J ends, which lost 6 bases and 5 bases, there was a span of 14 bases. The V gene's germline CDR1 is SEHNR and CDR2 FQNEAQ (reference sequence). Produced via immunoSEQ multiplex PCR; TCRdb's table is partial and in-frame only. This sample yields about 87,000 clones, of which approximately 86% are seen a single time; around 17% belongs to the top ten. Findings and limits, study-wide: Blood TCR clones of tumor origin expanded after radiotherapy plus ipilimumab.

Sequencing was performed on peripheral blood, taken from a patient treated with radiotherapy plus ipilimumab. The chain links TRBV7-9 to TRBJ2-1; D ambiguous. The receptor was derived from a human donor with non-small cell lung cancer that progressed on radiotherapy plus ipilimumab. The CDR3 coding sequence is TGTGCCAGCAGTCCCGGGCGTCGTAACAATGAGCAGTTCTTC. Its protein product is CASSPGRRNNEQFF.